This is a list of T cell receptor beta chains from one sample in a study of T cell changes during pregnancy in multiple sclerosis. Repertoires were generated with immunoSEQ multiplex PCR, while TCRdb's copy carries only in-frame clones and drops some. The sample holds 45,000 to 65,000 clones; around 93% are singletons and the top ten take about 3.8%. This material consisted of peripheral blood, taken after pregnancy. The receptors stem from a female donor in good health, enrolled as a control in a pregnancy study. Each CDR3 is given with its conserved first and last residue. D genes are given only for firm matches. Clone size appears in some rows only: once, few, many, or a class for an expanded clone.

J gene: TRBJ2-2
clone size: -
V gene: TRBV7-9
D gene: -
CDR3 DNA: TGTGCCAGCAGCTTATTGGCTAGCGTCAATAAGGCCGCCGGGGAGCTGTTTTTT
CDR3 protein: CASSLLASVNKAAGELFF

J gene: TRBJ2-2
clone size: -
V gene: TRBV5-1
D gene: TRBD2
CDR3 DNA: TGCGCCAGCACGTCTGGGGGGGCCGGGGAGCTGTTTTTT
CDR3 protein: CASTSGGAGELFF

J gene: TRBJ2-2
clone size: -
V gene: TRBV2
D gene: TRBD1
CDR3 DNA: TGTGCCAGCAGCAGACATCTTCAGGGGGATACGACCGGGGAGCTGTTTTTT
CDR3 protein: CASSRHLQGDTTGELFF

J gene: TRBJ1-4
clone size: -
V gene: TRBV5-1
D gene: -
CDR3 DNA: TGCGCCAGCAGCCCTGGGGGGGGCGGGCGTGAAAAACTGTTTTTT
CDR3 protein: CASSPGGGGREKLFF

J gene: TRBJ1-5
clone size: -
V gene: TRBV28
D gene: TRBD1
CDR3 DNA: TGTGCCAGCAGTTGGGCACTGACAGGGGGGAATCAGCCCCAGCATTTT
CDR3 protein: CASSWALTGGNQPQHF

J gene: TRBJ1-2
clone size: -
V gene: TRBV7-3
D gene: -
CDR3 DNA: TGTGCCAGCAGCATCAATCCTGCGGGGCTGAACTATGGCTACACCTTC
CDR3 protein: CASSINPAGLNYGYTF

J gene: TRBJ1-1
clone size: -
V gene: TRBV29-1
D gene: -
CDR3 DNA: TGCAGCGTTGAAGTGGACTCCCCTGAAGCTTTCTTT
CDR3 protein: CSVEVDSPEAFF

J gene: TRBJ2-1
clone size: -
V gene: TRBV10-3
D gene: TRBD1
CDR3 DNA: TGTGCCATCAGCGGGACAGGGGGCTCCTACAATGAGCAGTTCTTC
CDR3 protein: CAISGTGGSYNEQFF

J gene: TRBJ2-3
clone size: -
V gene: TRBV7-3
D gene: -
CDR3 DNA: TGTGCCAGCAACTCTCCAGGGTCTAGCACAGATACGCAGTATTTT
CDR3 protein: CASNSPGSSTDTQYF

J gene: TRBJ2-6
clone size: -
V gene: TRBV7-3
D gene: TRBD1
CDR3 DNA: TGTGCCAGCAGCTTAGGGGGGACAGGGGCTGGGGCCAACGTCCTGACTTTC
CDR3 protein: CASSLGGTGAGANVLTF

J gene: TRBJ1-2
clone size: few
V gene: TRBV16
D gene: TRBD1
CDR3 DNA: TGTGCCAGCAGCCGGACAGGGATGTTGGGCTACACCTTC
CDR3 protein: CASSRTGMLGYTF

J gene: TRBJ2-1
clone size: once
V gene: TRBV5-1
D gene: -
CDR3 DNA: TGCGCCAGCAGCTTGGGAGGGAGATCCTACAATGAGCAGTTCTTC
CDR3 protein: CASSLGGRSYNEQFF

J gene: TRBJ2-1
clone size: -
V gene: TRBV28
D gene: TRBD2
CDR3 DNA: TGTGCCAGCAGCGGACTAGCGGGGCTTGGGGGGCAGTTCTTC
CDR3 protein: CASSGLAGLGGQFF

J gene: TRBJ2-3
clone size: -
V gene: TRBV18
D gene: -
CDR3 DNA: TGTGCCAGCTCACCAAGACAGACCGAAGATACGCAGTATTTT
CDR3 protein: CASSPRQTEDTQYF

J gene: TRBJ1-5
clone size: once
V gene: TRBV4-1
D gene: TRBD1
CDR3 DNA: TGCGCCAGCAGCCAAGGCCCAGGGGGCGCGGGTCAGCCCCAGCATTTT
CDR3 protein: CASSQGPGGAGQPQHF

J gene: TRBJ1-1
clone size: few
V gene: TRBV7-9
D gene: TRBD1
CDR3 DNA: TGTGCCAGCAGCTGGGCACAGGGGCCTGAAGCTTTCTTT
CDR3 protein: CASSWAQGPEAFF

J gene: TRBJ2-7
clone size: few
V gene: TRBV9
D gene: TRBD2
CDR3 DNA: TGTGCCAGCAGCGAGGGGACTACCTACGAGCAGTACTTC
CDR3 protein: CASSEGTTYEQYF

J gene: TRBJ1-6
clone size: -
V gene: TRBV27
D gene: -
CDR3 DNA: TGTGCCAGCAGTTTATCTTGGGGCGGCAATTCACCCCTCCACTTT
CDR3 protein: CASSLSWGGNSPLHF

J gene: TRBJ2-1
clone size: -
V gene: TRBV5-4
D gene: -
CDR3 DNA: TGTGCCACCCATTCGCGCGAATCCTACAATGAGCAGTTCTTC
CDR3 protein: CATHSRESYNEQFF

J gene: TRBJ2-1
clone size: -
V gene: TRBV19
D gene: TRBD2
CDR3 DNA: TGTGCCAGTAGTCCTGGGAGGGATGAGCAGTTCTTC
CDR3 protein: CASSPGRDEQFF

J gene: TRBJ2-5
clone size: -
V gene: TRBV27
D gene: TRBD1
CDR3 DNA: TGTGCCAGCAGTTCTGTTCGGGACAGAGAGACCCAGTACTTC
CDR3 protein: CASSSVRDRETQYF

J gene: TRBJ2-1
clone size: -
V gene: TRBV5-1
D gene: TRBD2
CDR3 DNA: TGCGCCAGCAGCCCCGCTAGCGGGAGGGCCCTTGAGCAGTTCTTC
CDR3 protein: CASSPASGRALEQFF

J gene: TRBJ1-2
clone size: -
V gene: TRBV11-2
D gene: -
CDR3 DNA: TGTGCCAGCAGCTTAGATGCGGGGGCTGGCTACACCTTC
CDR3 protein: CASSLDAGAGYTF

J gene: TRBJ1-1
clone size: -
V gene: TRBV7-2
D gene: TRBD1
CDR3 DNA: TGTGCCAGCAGCTTAGCGTGGACAGGGGGCGGGGGAGCTTTCTTT
CDR3 protein: CASSLAWTGGGGAFF

J gene: TRBJ1-2
clone size: -
V gene: TRBV27
D gene: -
CDR3 DNA: TGTGCCAGCAGTCTTCTTGGGGGCGGGAGGTATGGCTACACCTTC
CDR3 protein: CASSLLGGGRYGYTF

J gene: TRBJ2-3
clone size: -
V gene: TRBV6-1
D gene: TRBD2
CDR3 DNA: TGTGCCAGCAGTGTTGGGACTAGCGCAGATACGCAGTATTTT
CDR3 protein: CASSVGTSADTQYF

J gene: TRBJ1-1
clone size: -
V gene: TRBV6-6
D gene: TRBD1
CDR3 DNA: TGTGCCAGCAGTGGGACAGGGGGCGACACTGAAGCTTTCTTT
CDR3 protein: CASSGTGGDTEAFF

J gene: TRBJ2-5
clone size: -
V gene: TRBV11-3
D gene: -
CDR3 DNA: TGTGCCAGCAGCCGAGGGGTTTCCAGGGGCCAAGAGACCCAGTACTTC
CDR3 protein: CASSRGVSRGQETQYF

J gene: TRBJ2-7
clone size: -
V gene: TRBV7-2
D gene: TRBD2
CDR3 DNA: TGTGCCAGCAGCGCCGAACTAGCGGGGGGGAACGAGCAGTACTTC
CDR3 protein: CASSAELAGGNEQYF

J gene: TRBJ1-2
clone size: -
V gene: TRBV5-4
D gene: TRBD1
CDR3 DNA: TGTGCCAGCAGCCACTGGGGACAGGGACATGGCTACACCTTC
CDR3 protein: CASSHWGQGHGYTF

J gene: TRBJ1-6
clone size: -
V gene: TRBV4-2
D gene: -
CDR3 DNA: TGTGCCAGCAGCCAAGCTCTCAGGGATTCAGATTCACCCCTCCACTTT
CDR3 protein: CASSQALRDSDSPLHF

J gene: TRBJ2-3
clone size: once
V gene: TRBV29-1
D gene: TRBD1
CDR3 DNA: TGCAGCATAGGACAGGGGGCGCGAGATACGCAGTATTTT
CDR3 protein: CSIGQGARDTQYF

J gene: TRBJ2-1
clone size: -
V gene: TRBV25-1
D gene: TRBD2
CDR3 DNA: TGTGCCAGCTTCTCTTCTAGCGGGGGGCAAACGGTCTACAATGAGCAGTTCTTC
CDR3 protein: CASFSSSGGQTVYNEQFF